The 7 T cell receptor beta chains below all came from one sample that was sequenced in a study of T-cell memory formation after mild COVID-19. TCRdb reprocessed the 5' RACE reads via MiXCR and lists one record per CDR3 protein. The sample records 84,000 or so distinct CDR3 sequences, 14% being singletons. Source material: PBMCs or a T cell subset sorted from them (not recorded which). Source of these receptors: an adult woman who had mild COVID-19 (a few samples of this study predate the infection). Cell type and time point are not known.

The chain couples TRBV3-1 to TRBJ1-1; D not resolved. Deletions cut 0 bases from V and 3 bases from J, with 23 bases between. CDR1 and CDR2 (germline): LGHDT, YNNKEL (reference sequence). The CDR3 sequence is 19 residues long. The CDR3 here is CASSQEIGKRQGWDTEAFF. In DNA, the CDR3 is TGTGCCAGCAGCCAAGAGATAGGAAAGAGACAAGGTTGGGACACTGAAGCTTTCTTT.

The chain uses TRBV1 and TRBJ2-5; the table's D call, TRBD1, has no DNA check behind it. TRBV1 is described as a pseudogene. CDR3 length equals 16 residues. Here the CDR3 DNA reads TGCACCAGCAGCCGAAAGCGGGGGCCTATCCAAGAGACCCAGTACTTC. This sequence encodes CTSSRKRGPIQETQYF.

The chain carries TRBV27 and TRBJ1-1; D remains ambiguous. This CDR3 comprises 13 residues. Germline V CDR1 and CDR2: MNHEY, SMNVEV (reference sequence). Trimming took 3 bases from V and 1 from J, leaving 6 bases between them. The CDR3 spells CASSFTQNTEAFF. The CDR3 nucleotides are TGTGCCAGCAGTTTCACCCAGAACACTGAAGCTTTCTTT.

This clonotype has only a few counts. The chain has TRBV7-9 and TRBJ1-2; no clear D gene. V gave up 5 bases and J gave up 5 bases, with 12 bases separating them. Germline values: CDR1 SEHNR, CDR2 FQNEAQ (reference sequence). The CDR3 runs 13 residues. The CDR3 nucleotides read TGTGCCAGCAGCCGTGAGTTTCGATATGGCTACACCTTC. This encodes CASSREFRYGYTF.

The chain couples TRBV12-3 or TRBV12-4 to TRBJ2-7, with D unresolved. With 6 bases removed from V and 1 base from J, the gap between germline ends came to 7 bases. The CDR3 covers 12 residues. This chain's CDR3 is CASSWSSYEQYF. In DNA form, the CDR3 reads TGTGCCAGCAGCTGGAGTTCCTACGAGCAGTACTTC.

The genes are TRBV7-2 and TRBJ1-5; TRBD1 matches at 11 bases. This CDR3 is built from 16 residues. Germline values: CDR1 SGHTA, CDR2 FQGNSA. V lost 5 bases to trimming and J lost 9 bases; unmatched junction nucleotides: 12. The CDR3 region is CASSPGGGQGGRPQHF. CDR3 DNA sequence: TGTGCCAGCAGCCCCGGCGGGGGACAGGGGGGTCGGCCCCAGCATTTT.

This sequence joins TRBV19 and TRBJ1-5; possibly TRBD1 for D (5 bases). The germline CDR1 and CDR2 sequences are LNHDA and SQIVND (reference sequence). V lost 3 bases and J lost 0, with 9 bases in between. The CDR3 runs 15 residues. As DNA, the CDR3 is TGTGCCAGTAGTATCGGCAGGGTTAGCAATCAGCCCCAGCATTTT. Amino acid sequence: CASSIGRVSNQPQHF.